The rows below give T cell receptor beta chains drawn from one sample of a study of blood T cell repertoires in COVID-19. The method was immunoSEQ multiplex PCR; TCRdb's version includes in-frame clones alone and lacks a portion of them. The sample has 250,000 to 300,000 clones; 75% to 90% are singletons. Material for sequencing was peripheral blood. These receptors were taken from a man in his 60s who had recovered from COVID-19. Each CDR3 is given with its conserved first and last residue. D genes are given only for firm matches. Size tells how often a clone was seen (once, few, many) or the class of an expanded clone, and some rows leave it out.

>TRBJ2-2|TRBV18|NA|TRBD2
CASSPGASGVNTGELFF
TGTGCCAGCTCACCAGGAGCTAGCGGGGTGAACACCGGGGAGCTGTTTTTT
>TRBJ1-5|TRBV28|NA|NA
CASGSLNQPQHF
TGTGCCAGCGGTAGCCTTAATCAGCCCCAGCATTTT
>TRBJ2-3|TRBV15|NA|NA
CATSNNGRVGTDTQYF
TGTGCCACCAGCAATAACGGCAGGGTCGGCACAGATACGCAGTATTTT
>TRBJ1-6|TRBV6-5|NA|NA
CASSYGAGESPLHF
TGTGCCAGCAGTTACGGGGCAGGGGAATCACCCCTCCACTTT
>TRBJ2-3|TRBV5-1|NA|NA
CASSWTGGSTDTQYF
TGCGCCAGCAGCTGGACAGGAGGGAGCACAGATACGCAGTATTTT
>TRBJ2-1|TRBV4-2|NA|TRBD2
CASSQGSSGGFDEQFF
TGTGCCAGCAGCCAAGGGTCTAGCGGGGGCTTCGATGAGCAGTTCTTC
>TRBJ1-3|TRBV3-1/TRBV3-2|NA|NA
CASSQVQPGNTIYF
TGTGCCAGCAGCCAAGTACAACCTGGAAACACCATATATTTT
>TRBJ2-7|TRBV10-3|NA|TRBD1
CAITPADRGPLSEQYF
TGTGCCATCACCCCAGCAGACAGGGGGCCTCTTTCCGAGCAGTACTTC
>TRBJ1-1|TRBV30|NA|NA
CAWSRRNTEAFF
TGTGCCTGGTCCCGGAGGAACACTGAAGCTTTCTTT
>TRBJ2-2|TRBV3-1/TRBV3-2|NA|TRBD2
CASSQFSGTSGTNTGELFF
TGTGCCAGCAGCCAATTCTCAGGGACTAGCGGGACGAACACCGGGGAGCTGTTTTTT
>TRBJ2-3|TRBV6-6|NA|NA
CASRRIAKGTDTQYF
TGTGCCAGCAGAAGAATAGCTAAAGGCACAGATACGCAGTATTTT
>TRBJ1-2|TRBV28|NA|NA
CASTTASRAPPYGYTF
TGTGCCAGCACCACCGCATCCAGGGCCCCTCCCTATGGCTACACCTTC
>TRBJ2-5|TRBV20-1|NA|TRBD1
CSASQGARETQYF
TGCAGTGCTAGTCAGGGGGCGAGGGAGACCCAGTACTTC
>TRBJ1-2|TRBV27|few|TRBD1
CASSGRRQGAMDYGYTF
TGTGCCAGCAGTGGCCGCCGACAGGGGGCGATGGACTATGGCTACACCTTC
>TRBJ2-2|TRBV11-1|NA|TRBD2
CASRWGASGRTGELFF
TGTGCCAGCAGATGGGGAGCGAGCGGGAGGACCGGGGAGCTGTTTTTT
>TRBJ1-3|TRBV9|NA|NA
CASSDSSGNTIYF
TGTGCCAGCAGCGACAGTTCTGGAAACACCATATATTTT
>TRBJ2-2|TRBV19|NA|NA
CASSPGGANTGELFF
TGTGCCAGTAGTCCCGGGGGAGCGAACACCGGGGAGCTGTTTTTT
>TRBJ2-6|TRBV6-1|NA|TRBD1
CASSVVKTGGGGANVLTF
TGTGCCAGCAGTGTTGTAAAGACAGGGGGCGGTGGGGCCAACGTCCTGACTTTC
>TRBJ2-2|TRBV4-1|NA|NA
CASSRLGSGTGELFF
TGCGCCAGCAGCCGACTTGGGAGTGGGACCGGGGAGCTGTTTTTT
>TRBJ1-6|TRBV19|NA|TRBD1
CARGDRGLRSEDSPLHF
TGTGCCAGGGGGGACAGGGGGCTCCGGTCGGAAGATTCACCCCTCCACTTT